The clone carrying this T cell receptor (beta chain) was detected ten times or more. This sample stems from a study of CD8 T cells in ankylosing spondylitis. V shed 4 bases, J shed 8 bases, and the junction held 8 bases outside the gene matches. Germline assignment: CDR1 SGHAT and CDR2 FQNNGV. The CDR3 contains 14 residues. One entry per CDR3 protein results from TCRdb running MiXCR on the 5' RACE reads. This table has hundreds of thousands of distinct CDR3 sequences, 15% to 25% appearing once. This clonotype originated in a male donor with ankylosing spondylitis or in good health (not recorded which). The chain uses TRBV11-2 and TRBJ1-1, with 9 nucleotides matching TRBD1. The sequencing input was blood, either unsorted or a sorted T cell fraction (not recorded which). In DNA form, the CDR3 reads TGTGCCAGCAGCTCAAGGACAGGGGTAGGGGAAGCTTTCTTT. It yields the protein CASSSRTGVGEAFF.